The 15 T cell receptor beta chains presented below share a single source sample, sequenced in a study of OX40 agonist ivuxolimab in advanced cancers. TCRdb's table, derived via immunoSEQ multiplex PCR, lists solely in-frame clones and lacks some. The table includes about 75,000 clones, 70% to 90% detected once. The sample here was CD4+ or CD8+ T cells sorted from blood, taken in a trial of the OX40 agonist ivuxolimab. Every receptor here comes from an adult with an advanced solid tumor such as melanoma, head and neck, liver or kidney cancer.

The chain carries TRBV6-6 and TRBJ1-2, with 9 bases aligning to TRBD1. The V gene end was trimmed by 2 bases and the J gene end by 2 bases; junction bases not matched to a gene: 3. CDR1 and CDR2 (germline): MNHNY, SVGAGI (reference sequence). The CDR3 spans 15 residues. The CDR3 DNA reads as TGTGCCAGCAGTTACGGTGGGACAGGGAACTATGGCTACACCTTC. It translates to CASSYGGTGNYGYTF.

V is TRBV25-1 and J is TRBJ2-7; 8 bases align to TRBD1. Germline CDR1 MGHDK, CDR2 SYGVNS. This CDR3 has 13 amino acids. V lost 7 bases and J lost 6; bases outside the gene matches: 8. The DNA of the CDR3 is TGTGCCAGCAACGGTTCAGGGGGCGCCGAGCAGTACTTC. Residues: CASNGSGGAEQYF.

The chain has TRBV2 and TRBJ1-5; 11 bases line up with TRBD1. This CDR3 is built from 13 residues. The germline CDR1 and CDR2 sequences are SNHLY and FYNNEI. After removal of 9 bases from V and 7 bases from J, the junction contained 5 bases not matched to a gene. The CDR3 DNA follows: TGTGCCAGTGGACAGGGGGCTGACCAGCCCCAGCATTTT. Its translation is CASGQGADQPQHF.

The chain carries TRBV6-6 and TRBJ2-1; D unclear. Germline values: CDR1 MNHNY, CDR2 SVGAGI (reference sequence). This CDR3 is 15 amino acids long. Trimming removed 5 bases from V and 0 bases from J, with 11 bases in between. CDR3 sequence (DNA): TGTGCCAGCAGTCCTAGAGAGATCTCCTACAATGAGCAGTTCTTC. As protein: CASSPREISYNEQFF.

This rearrangement joins TRBV5-6 to TRBJ2-5, with 7 positions matching TRBD1. The DNA end is more similar to TRBJ2-7, so the J call may be wrong. Looked up from germline, CDR1 is SGHDT and CDR2 is YYEEEE. This CDR3 comprises 18 residues. The CDR3 DNA is TGTGCCAGCAGCGTCTGGTCCCCCGACAGGGTACGTGTTGACGAGCAGTACTTC. It is translated as CASSVWSPDRVRVDEQYF.

The rearrangement uses TRBV29-1 and TRBJ2-1; 13 bases align to TRBD2. Trimming cost V 3 bases and J 3 bases; bases outside gene matches: 11. CDR1 SQVTM and CDR2 ANQGSEA come from the germline V gene. This CDR3 has 18 residues. CDR3 coding DNA: TGCAGCGTTGATCCTGGACTAGCGGGGGTTGCCCACTACAATGAGCAGTTCTTC. Translated: CSVDPGLAGVAHYNEQFF.

The V and J genes are TRBV5-1 and TRBJ2-5; no clear D. The CDR3 spans 12 residues. V lost 0 bases to trimming and J lost 5 bases, with 5 bases between them. Germline-derived CDR1 and CDR2 are SGHRS and YFSETQ. As DNA, the CDR3 is TGCGCCAGCAGCTTGGCCACGGAGACCCAGTACTTC. Translation gives CASSLATETQYF.

The rearrangement joins TRBV27 to TRBJ2-1; 13 bases line up with TRBD2. CDR3 length: 16 amino acids. With 7 bases clipped from V and 4 bases from J, the junction kept 7 bases outside the gene matches. Per germline, CDR1 MNHEY and CDR2 SMNVEV (reference sequence). The CDR3 DNA follows: TGTGCCAGCATAAGACTAGCGGGAGGCCTATACAATGAGCAGTTCTTC. This translates into CASIRLAGGLYNEQFF.

The rearrangement joins TRBV6-1 to TRBJ2-6; no reliable D call. The germline V and J ends were trimmed by 11 bases and 4 bases, with 15 bases remaining between them. The CDR3 covers 14 residues. Germline V gene data show CDR1 as MNHNS and CDR2 as SASEGT. The CDR3 loop is CAGGRPRGANVLTF. The CDR3 DNA reads TGTGCCGGTGGAAGACCACGGGGGGCCAACGTCCTGACTTTC.

V usage is TRBV5-1 and J usage is TRBJ2-1; 9 bases fit TRBD1. V lost 2 bases and J lost 8; bases outside the gene matches: 8. CDR1 and CDR2 from the germline V gene are SGHRS and YFSETQ. The CDR3 has 15 residues. Here the CDR3 reads CASSFLGQGSDEQFF. Here the CDR3 DNA reads TGCGCCAGCAGCTTCCTGGGACAGGGAAGTGATGAGCAGTTCTTC.

The chain joins TRBV6-5 to TRBJ2-7; 8 positions agree with TRBD1. The CDR3 has 14 amino acids. Germline loops: CDR1 MNHEY, CDR2 SVGAGI. V trimming: 6 bases; J trimming: 5 bases; junction bases outside the gene matches: 9. The CDR3: CASRSTGGWDEQYF. The CDR3 DNA follows: TGTGCCAGCAGGAGTACAGGGGGTTGGGACGAGCAGTACTTC.

V usage is TRBV5-1 and J usage is TRBJ1-2, with 7 bases lining up with TRBD1. Germline V gene data show CDR1 as SGHRS and CDR2 as YFSETQ. V was clipped by 4 bases and J by 3 bases; unmatched bases: 9. The CDR3 has 15 residues. The chain's CDR3 is CASSRDSGAYYGYTF. The CDR3 DNA reads as TGCGCCAGCAGCAGGGACAGTGGCGCCTACTATGGCTACACCTTC.

This chain joins TRBV11-2 and TRBJ2-7; D possibly corresponds to TRBD1 (6 bases). CDR3 length: 14 residues. Germline assignment: CDR1 SGHAT and CDR2 FQNNGV. V was pared by 2 bases and J by 5 bases, with 13 bases between. Here the CDR3 DNA reads TGTGCCAGCAGCTTATTGGTAGGGGGTGACGAGCAGTACTTC. Protein product: CASSLLVGGDEQYF. The full variable domain, its missing parts supplied by reference TRBV11-2 and TRBJ2-7, is EAGVAQSPRYKIIEKRQSVAFWCNPISGHATLYWYQQILGQGPKLLIQFQNNGVVDDSQLPKDRFSAERLKGVDSTLKIQPAKLEDSAVYLCASSLLVGGDEQYFGPGTRLTVT.

The chain uses TRBV6-5 and TRBJ2-7, with no clear D. The CDR3 is 10 residues long. Between the trimmed V and J ends, which lost 8 bases and 4 bases, there was a span of 6 bases. Germline V CDR1 and CDR2: MNHEY, SVGAGI. The CDR3 sequence is CASGRYEQYF. The CDR3 DNA reads as TGTGCCAGCGGAAGATACGAGCAGTACTTC.

V usage is TRBV7-9 and J usage is TRBJ1-6; unclear D gene. Germline V gene lookup returns CDR1 SEHNR and CDR2 FQNEAQ (reference sequence). The CDR3 length is 16 residues. V was clipped by 1 base and J by 0 bases, with 7 bases between them. CDR3 coding DNA: TGTGCCAGCAGCTTAGGGTGGAACTCCTATAATTCACCCCTCCACTTT. It encodes CASSLGWNSYNSPLHF.